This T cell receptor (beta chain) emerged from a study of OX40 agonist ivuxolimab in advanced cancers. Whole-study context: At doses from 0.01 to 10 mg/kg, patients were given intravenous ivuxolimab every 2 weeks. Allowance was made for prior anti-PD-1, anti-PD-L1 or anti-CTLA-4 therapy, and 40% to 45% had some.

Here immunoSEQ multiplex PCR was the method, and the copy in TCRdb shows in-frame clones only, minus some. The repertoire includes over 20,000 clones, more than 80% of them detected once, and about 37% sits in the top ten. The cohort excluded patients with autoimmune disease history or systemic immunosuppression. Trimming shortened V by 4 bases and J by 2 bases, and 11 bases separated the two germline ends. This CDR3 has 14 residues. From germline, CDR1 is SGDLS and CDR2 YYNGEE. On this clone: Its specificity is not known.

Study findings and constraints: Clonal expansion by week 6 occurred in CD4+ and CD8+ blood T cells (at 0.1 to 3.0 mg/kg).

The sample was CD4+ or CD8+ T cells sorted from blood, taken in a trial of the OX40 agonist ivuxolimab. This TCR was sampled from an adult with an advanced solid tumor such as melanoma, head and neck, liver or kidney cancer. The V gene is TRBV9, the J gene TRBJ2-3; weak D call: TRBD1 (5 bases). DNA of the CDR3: TGTGCCAGCAGCCCCAGGGTGGTCACAGATACGCAGTATTTT. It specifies CASSPRVVTDTQYF. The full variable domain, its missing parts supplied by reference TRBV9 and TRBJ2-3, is DSGVTQTPKHLITATGQRVTLRCSPRSGDLSVYWYQQSLDQGLQFLIQYYNGEERAKGNILERFSAQQFPDLHSELNLSSLELGDSALYFCASSPRVVTDTQYFGPGTRLTVL.